This entry lists 25 T cell receptor beta chains sequenced from one sample in a study of blood T cells in healthy people across ages. Together with a sample-barcoded 5' primer, a J-beta primer mix was included in a second PCR lasting roughly 7 to 11 cycles. TCRdb reanalysed the 5' RACE reads using MiXCR and keeps one entry per CDR3 protein. The sample contains around 1,500,000 distinct CDR3 sequences, under 30% of which appear only once. The material sequenced was blood. These receptors all stem from a woman in her twenties or thirties in good health.

This chain connects TRBV6-1 to TRBJ2-1; 8 bases map to TRBD2. The V gene end was trimmed by 4 bases and the J gene end by 8 bases; junction bases not matched to a gene: 13. The CDR3 sequence is 16 residues long. Germline CDR1 MNHNS, CDR2 SASEGT. The CDR3 nucleotides read TGTGCCAGCAGTGTCCGGCGAGCGGGAGAGGTGCATGAGCAGTTCTTC. This encodes CASSVRRAGEVHEQFF.

This clonotype showed up just once. The rearrangement links TRBV10-3 to TRBJ2-4; TRBD1 might be the D (5 bases). The closer fit of TRBJ2-7 to the DNA end suggests the J call may be wrong. Germline V gives CDR1 ENHRY, CDR2 SYGVKD. The CDR3 runs to 14 residues. CDR3 bases: TGTGCCATCAGTGAGGTAGCAGGGCCCCACGAGCAGTACTTC. Protein product: CAISEVAGPHEQYF.

V gene TRBV7-6 combines with J gene TRBJ2-1; D perhaps matches TRBD2 (7 bases). This CDR3 is 16 amino acids long. V was cut by 5 bases and J by 8 bases, with 22 bases left in between. Germline CDR1 and CDR2: SGHVS and FNYEAQ. CDR3 nucleotides: TGTGCCAGCAGCCCCCTAGAGGGGGGGGGCCGGGATGAGCAGTTCTTC. It codes for CASSPLEGGGRDEQFF.

This clonotype has at least ten counts. The chain recombines TRBV20-1 with TRBJ2-7, with TRBD1 matching over 7 bases. CDR3 length: 15 residues. CDR1 DFQATT and CDR2 SNEGSKA come from the germline V gene (reference sequence). Losses at the gene ends were 1 base for V and 5 bases for J; bases not matched to a gene: 11. The CDR3 DNA reads as TGCAGTGCTAGAGTGTGGACAGGCCGGATCCACGAGCAGTACTTC. Protein product: CSARVWTGRIHEQYF.

This clonotype appeared a few times. CDR3 amino acids: CASRLLADTDTQYF. As DNA, the CDR3 is TGTGCCAGCAGACTGCTAGCGGACACAGATACGCAGTATTTT. The chain combines TRBV6-2 or TRBV6-3 with TRBJ2-3; 7 bases line up with TRBD2. The CDR3 is made up of 14 amino acids. CDR1 and CDR2 (germline): MNHEY, SVGEGT. Germline trimming cut 6 bases from V and 2 bases from J; bases unmatched to any gene: 5.

This clonotype was counted a few times. The chain recombines TRBV9 with TRBJ2-3, with TRBD2 identical over 13 bases. After removal of 3 bases from V and 3 bases from J, the junction contained 4 bases not matched to a gene. Germline V gives CDR1 SGDLS, CDR2 YYNGEE. The CDR3 extends over 16 amino acids. The CDR3 is CASSGPGLAGTDTQYF. The CDR3 region has the DNA TGTGCCAGCAGCGGCCCGGGACTAGCGGGGACAGATACGCAGTATTTT. The full variable domain, in which reference TRBV9 and TRBJ2-3 provide the parts outside the CDR3, is DSGVTQTPKHLITATGQRVTLRCSPRSGDLSVYWYQQSLDQGLQFLIQYYNGEERAKGNILERFSAQQFPDLHSELNLSSLELGDSALYFCASSGPGLAGTDTQYFGPGTRLTVL.

The V and J genes are TRBV11-2 and TRBJ2-1; 7 nucleotides agree with TRBD1. Losses at the gene ends were 5 bases for V and 0 bases for J; bases not matched to a gene: 10. The germline V gene encodes CDR1 SGHAT and CDR2 FQNNGV. CDR3 length: 17 amino acids. The CDR3 bases are TGTGCCAGCAGCATCCTACAGGGGAGACTCTCCTACAATGAGCAGTTCTTC. It is translated as CASSILQGRLSYNEQFF.

This clonotype occurred a few times. The J gene is TRBJ2-7, the V gene TRBV20-1; 7 nucleotides match TRBD1. Unmatched junction bases numbered 4, after V lost 3 bases and J lost 2 bases. The germline gives CDR1 DFQATT, CDR2 SNEGSKA (reference sequence). CDR3 length: 13 amino acids. CDR3 in DNA: TGCAGTGCTAGGCGAAGGGGGCCCTACGAGCAGTACTTC. Its protein product is CSARRRGPYEQYF.

The genes are TRBV4-1 and TRBJ2-5; possible D gene TRBD2, 6 bases. V was shortened by 4 bases and J by 4 bases, with 19 bases between the two germline ends. The CDR3 consists of 16 residues. Germline V gene data show CDR1 as MGHRA and CDR2 as YSYEKL. Here the CDR3 reads CASSPTPSGVRETQYF. Here the CDR3 DNA reads TGCGCCAGCAGCCCAACGCCGTCGGGGGTAAGAGAGACCCAGTACTTC.

This clonotype was detected a few times. The rearrangement links TRBV7-6 to TRBJ2-7; D may be TRBD1 (6 bases). The CDR3 consists of 16 residues. Germline V gene lookup returns CDR1 SGHVS and CDR2 FNYEAQ. Deletions cut 1 base from V and 3 bases from J, with 16 bases between. The CDR3 protein is CASSLDPLTGNYEQYF. For the CDR3, the DNA is TGTGCCAGCAGCTTAGACCCTCTCACAGGGAACTACGAGCAGTACTTC.

In its sample, this clonotype was seen a few times. A junction end diverges from the germline sequence, so it may reflect a read error. This chain joins TRBV5-1 and TRBJ2-2; 10 bases align to TRBD1. The CDR3 is 16 amino acids. Germline assignment: CDR1 SGHRS and CDR2 YFSETQ. The CDR3 sequence is CASRPTGTGAHGELFF. The CDR3 DNA is TGCGCTAGCAGACCGACCGGGACAGGGGCGCACGGGGAGCTGTTTTTT.

This rearrangement joins TRBV6-6 to TRBJ2-1, with a possible D match to TRBD1 (6 bases). V was pared by 7 bases and J by 6 bases, with 13 bases between. The CDR3 runs 13 residues. Germline V lookup: CDR1 MNHNY, CDR2 SVGAGI (reference sequence). CDR3 coding DNA: TGTGCCAGCACCCCGACAGGAGTCAATGAGCAGTTCTTC. Translating gives CASTPTGVNEQFF.

As to this clonotype: One end of the junction varies from germline; a read error may be responsible. The chain joins TRBV7-2 to TRBJ2-5; D gene ambiguous. Looked up from germline, CDR1 is SGHTA and CDR2 is FQGNSA. The CDR3 has 15 amino acids. Here the CDR3 reads CASSLVAEPQEAQYF. The CDR3 nucleotides read TGTGCCAGCAGCTTAGTGGCGGAGCCCCAAGAGGCCCAGTACTTC.

This clonotype was seen a few times. The J gene is TRBJ1-2, the V gene TRBV7-9, with TRBD1 as a possible D gene (5 bases). V shed 5 bases and J shed 0 bases, with 16 bases lying between them. The CDR3 has 16 residues. Germline CDR1 reads SEHNR; CDR2 reads FQNEAQ (reference sequence). CDR3 sequence reads: CASSPGEGSTNYGYTF. CDR3 DNA: TGTGCCAGCAGCCCGGGGGAGGGTTCTACTAACTATGGCTACACCTTC.

This clonotype was detected only a few times. V gene TRBV6-1 combines with J gene TRBJ2-7, with D possibly TRBD2 on 5 matching bases. V lost 6 bases to trimming and J lost 5 bases, with 14 bases between them. Germline V gene lookup returns CDR1 MNHNS and CDR2 SASEGT. The CDR3 covers 13 residues. The CDR3 spells CASRRIGRNEQYF. CDR3 bases: TGTGCCAGCAGACGTATAGGGAGAAACGAGCAGTACTTC.

This clonotype was observed a few times. This chain links TRBV20-1 with TRBJ1-4; 9 bases are a match to TRBD1. Germline V gives CDR1 DFQATT, CDR2 SNEGSKA (reference sequence). Trimming removed 5 bases from V and 3 bases from J; junction bases left unmatched: 7. The CDR3 is 15 residues long. The chain's CDR3 is CSAYDRGVANEKLFF. CDR3 nucleotide sequence: TGCAGTGCTTACGACAGGGGGGTGGCTAATGAAAAACTGTTTTTT.

The V and J genes are TRBV20-1 and TRBJ1-2; D is ambiguous. Trimming took off 3 bases at V and 0 bases at J, with 11 bases between the two ends. The germline gives CDR1 DFQATT, CDR2 SNEGSKA (reference sequence). The CDR3 length is 14 residues. The CDR3 loop is CSASVTGTNYGYTF. CDR3 sequence (DNA): TGCAGTGCTAGTGTTACCGGGACTAACTATGGCTACACCTTC.

The chain is built from TRBV20-1 and TRBJ2-4; the D gene is possibly TRBD1 (6 bases). The J call is in doubt because the DNA end fits TRBJ2-7 better. The CDR3 loop spans 16 amino acids. Per germline, CDR1 DFQATT and CDR2 SNEGSKA (reference sequence). The CDR3 DNA sequence: TGCAGTGCGAGAAATAGGGGGACCCCCTCCTGCTACGAGCAGTACTTC. Amino acids: CSARNRGTPSCYEQYF.

This chain joins TRBV4-1 and TRBJ2-7, with a weak D call TRBD2 (5 bases). This CDR3 has 16 amino acids. With 0 bases removed from V and 7 bases from J, the gap between germline ends came to 19 bases. Looked up from germline, CDR1 is MGHRA and CDR2 is YSYEKL. CDR3 DNA: TGCGCCAGCAGCCAAGATTTTCGTGGGGAGCTCTGGGAGCAGTACTTC. This sequence encodes CASSQDFRGELWEQYF.

This clonotype was picked up a small number of times. V gene TRBV10-3 combines with J gene TRBJ2-5, with 7 bases that match TRBD2. V lost 6 bases to trimming and J lost 6 bases; unmatched junction nucleotides: 13. CDR1 is ENHRY, CDR2 SYGVKD, per germline. This CDR3 contains 15 residues. This chain's CDR3 is CAISERPGGGQTQYF. The CDR3, as DNA: TGTGCCATCAGCGAGAGGCCGGGGGGAGGGCAGACCCAGTACTTC.

This clonotype was counted a single time. This chain uses TRBV5-6 with TRBJ2-1; 9 bases are shared with TRBD2. Losses at the gene ends were 0 bases for V and 12 bases for J; bases not matched to a gene: 10. Germline assignment: CDR1 SGHDT and CDR2 YYEEEE. CDR3 length: 15 amino acids. CDR3 in DNA: TGTGCCAGCAGCTTGGCCATAGCGGGAGCGGGTGGGCAGTTCTTC. Its translation: CASSLAIAGAGGQFF.

This sequence joins TRBV10-1 and TRBJ2-4; 9 bases match TRBD2. The DNA end is more similar to TRBJ2-7, so the J call may be wrong. The CDR3 extends over 15 amino acids. From germline, CDR1 is WNHNN and CDR2 SYGVQD (reference sequence). Written as DNA, the CDR3 is TGCGCCAGCAGTGAGTTCGATAGCGGGAGCTACGAGCAGTACTTC. Translation gives CASSEFDSGSYEQYF.

In its sample, this clonotype was seen many times. The chain links TRBV10-3 to TRBJ2-3, with 12 bases that match TRBD2. The CDR3 is 14 amino acids. Trimming took 6 bases from V and 3 from J; bases not matched to a gene: 1. CDR1 is ENHRY and CDR2 is SYGVKD in the germline V gene. The DNA of the CDR3 is TGTGCCATCAGCGGACTAGCGGGGACAGATACGCAGTATTTT. Its translation is CAISGLAGTDTQYF.

V is TRBV20-1 and J is TRBJ1-5; TRBD1 matches 7 bases. This CDR3 is 14 amino acids long. Germline CDR1 DFQATT, CDR2 SNEGSKA (reference sequence). The V and J ends lost 1 base and 0 bases, in that order; junction bases with no gene match: 0. This CDR3 is CSARGDSSNQPQHF. The CDR3 DNA reads TGCAGTGCTAGAGGGGACAGTAGCAATCAGCCCCAGCATTTT.

The DNA for the CDR3 is TGTGCCAGCAGCCCGCGTTGGAGCCAAGAGACCCAGTACTTC. Translation: CASSPRWSQETQYF. The rearrangement joins TRBV11-2 to TRBJ2-5; the D is unclear. The CDR3 has 14 residues. V was trimmed by 5 bases and J by 1 base, leaving 11 bases between them. Per the germline V gene, CDR1 is SGHAT and CDR2 is FQNNGV. The full variable domain, its missing parts supplied by reference TRBV11-2 and TRBJ2-5, is EAGVAQSPRYKIIEKRQSVAFWCNPISGHATLYWYQQILGQGPKLLIQFQNNGVVDDSQLPKDRFSAERLKGVDSTLKIQPAKLEDSAVYLCASSPRWSQETQYFGPGTRLLVL.